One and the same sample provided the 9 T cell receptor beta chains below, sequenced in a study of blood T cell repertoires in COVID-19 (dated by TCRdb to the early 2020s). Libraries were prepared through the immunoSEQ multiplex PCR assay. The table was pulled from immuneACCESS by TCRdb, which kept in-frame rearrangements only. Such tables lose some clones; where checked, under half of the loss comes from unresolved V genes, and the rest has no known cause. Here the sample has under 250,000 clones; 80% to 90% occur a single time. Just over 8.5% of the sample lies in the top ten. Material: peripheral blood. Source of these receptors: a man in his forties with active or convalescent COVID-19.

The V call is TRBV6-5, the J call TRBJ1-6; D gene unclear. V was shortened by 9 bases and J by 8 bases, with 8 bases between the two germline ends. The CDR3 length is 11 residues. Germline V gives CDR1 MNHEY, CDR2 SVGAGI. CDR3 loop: CASFRDSPLHF. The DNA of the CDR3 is TGTGCCAGTTTCCGGGATTCACCCCTCCACTTT.

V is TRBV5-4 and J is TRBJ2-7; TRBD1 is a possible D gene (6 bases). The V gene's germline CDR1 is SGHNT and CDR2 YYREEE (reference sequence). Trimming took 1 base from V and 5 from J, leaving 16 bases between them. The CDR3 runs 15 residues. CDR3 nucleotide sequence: TGTGCCAGCAGCTTGTATGCAGGGGAATTTAACGAGCAGTACTTC. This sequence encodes CASSLYAGEFNEQYF.

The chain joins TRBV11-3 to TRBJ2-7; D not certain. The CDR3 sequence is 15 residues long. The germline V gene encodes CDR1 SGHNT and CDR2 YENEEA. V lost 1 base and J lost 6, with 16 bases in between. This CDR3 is CASSLGRGDGGEQYF. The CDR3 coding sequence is TGTGCCAGCAGCTTAGGGCGTGGAGACGGTGGCGAGCAGTACTTC.

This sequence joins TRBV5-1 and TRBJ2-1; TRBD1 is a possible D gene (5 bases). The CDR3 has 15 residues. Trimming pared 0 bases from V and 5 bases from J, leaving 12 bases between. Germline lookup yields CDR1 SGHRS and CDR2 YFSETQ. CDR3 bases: TGCGCCAGCAGCTTGGGCTGGGGCCAGGACAATGAGCAGTTCTTC. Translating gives CASSLGWGQDNEQFF.

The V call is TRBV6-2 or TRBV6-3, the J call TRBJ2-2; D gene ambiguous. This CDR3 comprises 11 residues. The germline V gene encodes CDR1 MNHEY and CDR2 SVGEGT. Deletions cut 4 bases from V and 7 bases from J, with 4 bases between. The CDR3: CASSFGGELFF. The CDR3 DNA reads TGTGCCAGCAGTTTCGGCGGGGAGCTGTTTTTT.

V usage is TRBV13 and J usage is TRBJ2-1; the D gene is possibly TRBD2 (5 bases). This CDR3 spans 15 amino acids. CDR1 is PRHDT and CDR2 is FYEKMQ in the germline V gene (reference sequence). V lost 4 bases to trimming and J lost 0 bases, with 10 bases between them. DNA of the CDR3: TGTGCCAGCAGCTCTAGCAGGAGCTCCTACAATGAGCAGTTCTTC. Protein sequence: CASSSSRSSYNEQFF.

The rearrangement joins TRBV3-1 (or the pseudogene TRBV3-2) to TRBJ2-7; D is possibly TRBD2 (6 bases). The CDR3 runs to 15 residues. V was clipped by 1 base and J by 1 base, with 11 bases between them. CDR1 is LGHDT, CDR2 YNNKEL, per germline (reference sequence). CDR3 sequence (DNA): TGTGCCAGCAGCCAAGGGAATAGCGGATCCTACGAGCAGTACTTC. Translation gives CASSQGNSGSYEQYF.

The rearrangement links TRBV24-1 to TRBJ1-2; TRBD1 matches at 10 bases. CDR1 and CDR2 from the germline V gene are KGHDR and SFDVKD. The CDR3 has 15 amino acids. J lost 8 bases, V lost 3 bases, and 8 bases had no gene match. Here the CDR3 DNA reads TGTGCCACCAGTGATCCGGGACAGGGGAAGGGCGGCTACACCTTC. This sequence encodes CATSDPGQGKGGYTF.

The CDR3 DNA reads TGTGCCAGCAGCCGGGGGCCAGGGGGGCATAATCAGCCCCAGCATTTT. It yields the protein CASSRGPGGHNQPQHF. The rearrangement uses TRBV3-1 (or the pseudogene TRBV3-2) and TRBJ1-5; 7 bases fit TRBD1. V shed 4 bases, J shed 4 bases, and the junction held 10 bases outside the gene matches. The CDR3 sequence is 16 residues long. From germline, CDR1 is LGHDT and CDR2 YNNKEL (reference sequence).